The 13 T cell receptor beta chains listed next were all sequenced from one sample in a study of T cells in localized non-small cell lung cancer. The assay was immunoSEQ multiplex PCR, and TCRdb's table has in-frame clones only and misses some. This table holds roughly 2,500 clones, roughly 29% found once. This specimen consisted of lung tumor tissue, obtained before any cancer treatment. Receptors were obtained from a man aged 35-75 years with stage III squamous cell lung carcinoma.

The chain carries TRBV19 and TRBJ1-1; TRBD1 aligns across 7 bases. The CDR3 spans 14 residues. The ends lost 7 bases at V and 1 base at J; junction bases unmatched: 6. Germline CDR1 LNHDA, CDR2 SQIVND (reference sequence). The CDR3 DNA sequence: TGTGCCAGTAAATTAGGGACAGCGAACACTGAAGCTTTCTTT. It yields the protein CASKLGTANTEAFF.

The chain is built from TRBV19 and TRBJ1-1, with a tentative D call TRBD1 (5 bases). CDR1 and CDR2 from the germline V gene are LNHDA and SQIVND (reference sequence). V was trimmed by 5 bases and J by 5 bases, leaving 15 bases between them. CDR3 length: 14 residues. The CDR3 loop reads CASSSGWGGTEAFF. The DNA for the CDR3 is TGTGCCAGTAGTTCGGGTTGGGGGGGAACTGAAGCTTTCTTT.

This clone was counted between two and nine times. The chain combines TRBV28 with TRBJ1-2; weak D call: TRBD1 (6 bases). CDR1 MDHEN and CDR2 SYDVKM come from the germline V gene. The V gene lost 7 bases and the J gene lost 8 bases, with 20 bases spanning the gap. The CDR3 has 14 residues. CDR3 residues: CASTTGGLLGGYTF. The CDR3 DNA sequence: TGTGCCAGCACCACCGGGGGGCTCCTGGGAGGCTACACCTTC.

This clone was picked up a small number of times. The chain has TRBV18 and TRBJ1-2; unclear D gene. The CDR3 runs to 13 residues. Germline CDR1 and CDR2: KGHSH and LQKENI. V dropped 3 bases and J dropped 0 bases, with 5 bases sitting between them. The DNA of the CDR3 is TGTGCCAGCTCACCCGATTCTAACTATGGCTACACCTTC. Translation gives CASSPDSNYGYTF.

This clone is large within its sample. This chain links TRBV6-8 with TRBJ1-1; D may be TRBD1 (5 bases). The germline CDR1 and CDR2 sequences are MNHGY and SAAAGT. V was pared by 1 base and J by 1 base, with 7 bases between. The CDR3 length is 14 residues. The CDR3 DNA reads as TGTGCCAGCAGTTACTATGGGGGGAACACTGAAGCTTTCTTT. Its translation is CASSYYGGNTEAFF.

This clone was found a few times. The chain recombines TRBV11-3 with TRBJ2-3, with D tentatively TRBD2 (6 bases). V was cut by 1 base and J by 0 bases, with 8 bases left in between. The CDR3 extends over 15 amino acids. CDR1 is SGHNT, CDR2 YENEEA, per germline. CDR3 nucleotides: TGTGCCAGCAGCTTAGGGGGAGGTAGCACAGATACGCAGTATTTT. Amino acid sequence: CASSLGGGSTDTQYF.

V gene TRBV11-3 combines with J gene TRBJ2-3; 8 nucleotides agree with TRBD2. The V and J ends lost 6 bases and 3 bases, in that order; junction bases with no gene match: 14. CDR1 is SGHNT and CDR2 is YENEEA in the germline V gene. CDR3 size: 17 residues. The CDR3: CASSSPLGGGITDTQYF. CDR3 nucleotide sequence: TGTGCCAGCAGTTCGCCTCTGGGCGGGGGGATTACAGATACGCAGTATTTT. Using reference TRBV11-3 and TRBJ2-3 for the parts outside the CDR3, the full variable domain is EAGVVQSPRYKIIEKKQPVAFWCNPISGHNTLYWYLQNLGQGPELLIRYENEEAVDDSQLPKDRFSAERLKGVDSTLKIQPAELGDSAVYLCASSSPLGGGITDTQYFGPGTRLTVL.

The CDR3 loop is CATRAVGRDYGYTF. The CDR3 bases are TGTGCCACCAGGGCGGTGGGGAGAGACTATGGCTACACCTTC. The chain employs TRBV15 and TRBJ1-2; D gene ambiguous. The CDR3 runs 14 residues. The V gene's germline CDR1 is LNHNV and CDR2 YYDKDF (reference sequence). The V gene lost 6 bases and the J gene lost 3 bases, with 14 bases spanning the gap. Complete variable domain (other parts from reference TRBV15 and TRBJ1-2): DAMVIQNPRYQVTQFGKPVTLSCSQTLNHNVMYWYQQKSSQAPKLLFHYYDKDFNNEADTPDNFQSRRPNTSFCFLDIRSPGLGDTAMYLCATRAVGRDYGYTFGSGTRLTVV.

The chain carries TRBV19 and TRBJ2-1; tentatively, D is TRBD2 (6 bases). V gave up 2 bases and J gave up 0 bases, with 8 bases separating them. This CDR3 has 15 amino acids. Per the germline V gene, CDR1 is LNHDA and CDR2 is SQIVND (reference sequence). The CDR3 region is CASSIWEDSYNEQFF. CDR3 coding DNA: TGTGCCAGTAGTATATGGGAGGACTCCTACAATGAGCAGTTCTTC.

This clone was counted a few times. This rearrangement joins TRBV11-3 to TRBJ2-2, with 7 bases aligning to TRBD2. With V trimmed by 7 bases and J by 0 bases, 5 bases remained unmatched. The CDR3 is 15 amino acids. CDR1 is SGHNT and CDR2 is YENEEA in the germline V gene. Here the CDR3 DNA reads TGTGCCAGCAAGGTGGGAGGGGCGAACACCGGGGAGCTGTTTTTT. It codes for CASKVGGANTGELFF.

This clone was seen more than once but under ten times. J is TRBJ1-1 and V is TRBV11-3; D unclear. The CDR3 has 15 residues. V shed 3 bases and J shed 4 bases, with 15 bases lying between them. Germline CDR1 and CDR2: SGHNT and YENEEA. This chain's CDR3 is CASSLGLRVSTEAFF. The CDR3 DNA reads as TGTGCCAGCAGCTTGGGCCTTCGGGTTAGCACTGAAGCTTTCTTT.

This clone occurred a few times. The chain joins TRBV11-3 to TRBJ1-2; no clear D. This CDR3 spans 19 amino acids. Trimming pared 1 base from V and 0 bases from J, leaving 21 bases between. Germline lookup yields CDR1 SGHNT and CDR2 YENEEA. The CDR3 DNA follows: TGTGCCAGCAGCTTAGTGATATCAGTCCGATTCACCCCTAACTATGGCTACACCTTC. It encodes CASSLVISVRFTPNYGYTF.

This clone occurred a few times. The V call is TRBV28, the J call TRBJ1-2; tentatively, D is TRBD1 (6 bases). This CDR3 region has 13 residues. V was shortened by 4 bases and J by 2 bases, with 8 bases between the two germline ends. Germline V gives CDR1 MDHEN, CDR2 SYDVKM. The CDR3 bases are TGTGCCAGCAGTTCAACAGGGAACTATGGCTACACCTTC. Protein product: CASSSTGNYGYTF.